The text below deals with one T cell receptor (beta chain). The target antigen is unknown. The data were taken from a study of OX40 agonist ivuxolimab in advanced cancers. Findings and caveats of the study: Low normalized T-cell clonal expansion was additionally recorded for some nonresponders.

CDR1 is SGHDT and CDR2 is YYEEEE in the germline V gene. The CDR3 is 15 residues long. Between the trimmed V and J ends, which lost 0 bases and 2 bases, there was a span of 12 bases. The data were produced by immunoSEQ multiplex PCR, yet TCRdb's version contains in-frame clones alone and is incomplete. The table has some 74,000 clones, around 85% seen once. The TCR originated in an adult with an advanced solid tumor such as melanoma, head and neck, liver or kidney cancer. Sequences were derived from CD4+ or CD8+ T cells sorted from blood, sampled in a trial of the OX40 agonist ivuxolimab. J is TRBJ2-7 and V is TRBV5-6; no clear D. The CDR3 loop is CASSLGAGATYEQYF. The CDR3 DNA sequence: TGTGCCAGCAGCTTGGGGGCAGGAGCAACCTACGAGCAGTACTTC.